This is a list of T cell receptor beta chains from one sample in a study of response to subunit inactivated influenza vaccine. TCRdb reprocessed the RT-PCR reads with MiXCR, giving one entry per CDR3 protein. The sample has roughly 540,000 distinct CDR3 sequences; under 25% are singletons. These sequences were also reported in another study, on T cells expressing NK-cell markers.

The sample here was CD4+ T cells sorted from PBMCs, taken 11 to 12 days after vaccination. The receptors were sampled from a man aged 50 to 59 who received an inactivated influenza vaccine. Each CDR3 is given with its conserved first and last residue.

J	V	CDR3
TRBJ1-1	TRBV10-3	CAISPRQGDYTEAFF
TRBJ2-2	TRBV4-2	CASSQEPGGAGELFF
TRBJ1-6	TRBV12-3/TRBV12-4	CASTRTGINSPLHF
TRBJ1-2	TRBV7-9	CASTTLGGAHYGYTF
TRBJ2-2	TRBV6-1	CASVGLSTTGELFF
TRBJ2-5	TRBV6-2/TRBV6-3	CASSYSHRGETQYF
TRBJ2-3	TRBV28	CASSYILRGAAGYTQYF
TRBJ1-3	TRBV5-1	CASSLDGGTVNTIYF
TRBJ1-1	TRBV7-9	CASSPPGRGGAFGAFF
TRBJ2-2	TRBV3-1	CASSLITGELFF
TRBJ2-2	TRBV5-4	CASSWTGTGRIGELFF
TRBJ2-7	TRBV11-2	CASSFSGRTYEQYF
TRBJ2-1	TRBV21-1	CASSILAFGLYNEQFF
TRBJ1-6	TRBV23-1	CASRQDNSPLHF
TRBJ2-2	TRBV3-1	CASSQGTWGSRTNTGELFF
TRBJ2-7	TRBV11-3	CASSIRGMAEQYF
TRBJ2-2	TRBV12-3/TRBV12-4	CASSPLDRGRRGELFF
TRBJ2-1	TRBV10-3	CAITGGPGTNEQFF
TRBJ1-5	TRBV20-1	CSAPTWTGGAPGQPQHF
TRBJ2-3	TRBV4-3	CASSQFLDREGDTQYF
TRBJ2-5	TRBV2	CASSPMSQRETQYF
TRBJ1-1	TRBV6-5	CASSSRTGGSGNTEAFF
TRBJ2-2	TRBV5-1	CASSPGGDTGELFF
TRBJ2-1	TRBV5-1	CATQTSNGAQQQFF
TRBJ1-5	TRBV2	CASSEDPYRGGQPQHF
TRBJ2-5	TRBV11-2	CASSTRLASFQETQYF
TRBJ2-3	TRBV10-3	CAISESPEDTQYF
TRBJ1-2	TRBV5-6	CASSPRTGSGYTF
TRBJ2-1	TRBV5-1	CASNHGWSYNEQFF
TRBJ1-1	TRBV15	CATSRGANTEAFF
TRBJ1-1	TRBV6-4	CASSDGGPRKELNNTEAFF
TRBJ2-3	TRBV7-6	CASSPGQGVSDTQYF
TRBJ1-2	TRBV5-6	CASSGFGTGGHGYTF
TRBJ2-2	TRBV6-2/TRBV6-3	CASSYSKRTVGGGELFF
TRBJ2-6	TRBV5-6	CASRPRDRDNVLTF
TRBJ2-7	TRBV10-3	CAISETEIYEQYF
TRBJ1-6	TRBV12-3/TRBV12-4	CASREGQKNSPLHF
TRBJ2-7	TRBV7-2	CASSLGGSEFYEQYF
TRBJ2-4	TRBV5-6	CASSPRAGGNIQYF
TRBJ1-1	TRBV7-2	CASSLAGPKQAFF
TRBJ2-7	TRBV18	CASSLLAGGPSYEQYF
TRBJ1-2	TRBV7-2	CASSLAWGGGGYTF
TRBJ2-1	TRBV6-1	CASSRNYNEQFF
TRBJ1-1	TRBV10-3	CAIRPGTGARTEAFF
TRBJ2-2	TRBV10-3	CAISRLAETGELFF
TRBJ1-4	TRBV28	CASSFWILKEKLFF
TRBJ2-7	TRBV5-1	CASSFSGNSYEQYF
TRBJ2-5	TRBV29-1	CSVRPGKETQYF
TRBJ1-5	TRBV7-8	CASSLLGAEGQPQHF
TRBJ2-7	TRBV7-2	CASSFTGYEQYF
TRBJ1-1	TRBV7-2	CASSSRTGSGTEAFF
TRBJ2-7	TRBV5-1	CASSLRSSGSLAYEQYF
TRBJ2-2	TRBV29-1	CSVSDRPGELFF
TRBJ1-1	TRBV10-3	CAITGGMNTEAFF